This T cell receptor (beta chain) comes out of a study of T-cell reconstitution after alpha-beta-depleted transplantation in children. The V and J ends lost 7 bases and 6 bases respectively, with 25 bases between them. The CDR3 spans 16 residues. Germline V gene sequence: CDR1 MNHNS, CDR2 SASEGT. During its preparation, the TCRbeta library received unique molecular identifiers. One entry per CDR3 protein, called by TCRdb with MiXCR from the PCR reads. The table lists about 110,000 distinct CDR3 sequences, 10% to 13% of them singletons. This clonotype was recorded a few times. Source: PBMCs from the stem cell graft donor, taken from the stem cell graft. The V gene is TRBV6-1, the J gene TRBJ2-7; no clear D. The clonotype was recovered from a human donor who donated a stem cell graft to a child with acute lymphoblastic leukemia. CDR3 sequence reads: CASTKDPTRKTGEQYF. CDR3 DNA: TGTGCCAGCACCAAGGACCCAACCCGAAAGACCGGCGAGCAGTACTTC.